The 25 T cell receptor beta chains given below trace back to one sample, sequenced in a study of T cells in Graves' hyperthyroidism and ophthalmopathy. What was amplified from RNA transcripts were TCR beta CDR3 regions. An initial round of RT-PCR targeting the TCR CDR3 relied on the HTBI primer set. In TCRdb, the multiplex PCR reads were re-called with MiXCR into one record per CDR3 protein. The repertoire has under 600,000 distinct CDR3 sequences, about a sixth of them found once; the top ten carry around 3.3%. The sequenced sample was blood. All receptors come from a woman aged 40 to 50 with Graves' ophthalmopathy.

This clonotype was found many times. This chain connects TRBV20-1 to TRBJ1-3; D may be TRBD1 (6 bases). Germline loops: CDR1 DFQATT, CDR2 SNEGSKA (reference sequence). Trimming left V 6 bases short and J 7 bases short, with 13 bases between. This CDR3 spans 12 amino acids. CDR3 residues: CSAGQLPNTIYF. The CDR3, as DNA: TGCAGTGCAGGACAGCTCCCGAACACCATATATTTT.

This chain links TRBV12-3 or TRBV12-4 with TRBJ2-1; no firm D call. Trimming stripped 4 bases from V and 0 bases from J, with 10 bases between. The CDR3 loop spans 15 amino acids. The CDR3 loop reads CASSSTPHSYNEQFF. The CDR3 DNA reads TGTGCCAGCAGTTCAACTCCCCACTCCTACAATGAGCAGTTCTTC.

The genes are TRBV7-3 and TRBJ2-3, with TRBD2 matching over 8 bases. The CDR3 is made up of 14 amino acids. In germline, CDR1 is SGHTA, CDR2 FQGTGA. V lost 3 bases to trimming and J lost 5 bases; unmatched junction nucleotides: 4. The CDR3 region is CASSFSGEKDTQYF. The CDR3 bases are TGTGCCAGCAGCTTTAGCGGGGAAAAAGATACGCAGTATTTT.

This clonotype has more than one count but fewer than ten. The gene calls are TRBV6-1 and TRBJ2-7; the D call may be TRBD1 or TRBD2 (6 bases each). There are 14 residues in the CDR3. V was clipped by 7 bases and J by 2 bases, with 15 bases between them. Germline values: CDR1 MNHNS, CDR2 SASEGT. CDR3 loop: CASTPRGGTYEQYF. In DNA form, the CDR3 reads TGTGCCAGCACCCCAAGAGGGGGGACCTACGAGCAGTACTTC.

The gene calls are TRBV7-8 and TRBJ2-1; D is perhaps TRBD1 (5 bases). The CDR3 length is 15 residues. V gave up 5 bases and J gave up 4 bases, with 15 bases separating them. CDR1 SGHVS and CDR2 FQNEAQ come from the germline V gene. The CDR3 DNA is TGTGCCAGCAGCCGAACAGGAGTTCGGTACAATGAGCAGTTCTTC. Protein sequence: CASSRTGVRYNEQFF.

This clonotype was counted many times. The rearrangement links TRBV6-1 to TRBJ2-3; 7 bases map to TRBD2. The J segment lost 3 bases and the V segment lost 6 bases, leaving 15 bases of the junction unmatched. CDR1 MNHNS and CDR2 SASEGT come from the germline V gene. The CDR3 sequence is 17 residues long. Here the CDR3 DNA reads TGTGCCAGCAGAGAAAGGAGTTGGGGGGGACGGACAGATACGCAGTATTTT. Its protein product is CASRERSWGGRTDTQYF.

The rearrangement joins TRBV10-3 to TRBJ2-3, with TRBD1 as a possible D gene (7 bases). Germline V gene data show CDR1 as ENHRY and CDR2 as SYGVKD. This CDR3 has 15 residues. Trimming cost V 4 bases and J 1 base, with 12 bases left between them. CDR3 coding DNA: TGTGCCATCAGTGGGGGGGACAGAGGCACAGATACGCAGTATTTT. It encodes CAISGGDRGTDTQYF.

This clonotype was seen a few times. The chain links TRBV12-3 or TRBV12-4 to TRBJ2-2; weak D call: TRBD1 (6 bases). The V end lost 3 bases, the J end lost 3 bases, and 8 bases lay between the germline ends. The CDR3 length is 14 residues. For the CDR3, the DNA is TGTGCCAGCAGTTTGGGACACCACACCGGGGAGCTGTTTTTT. It codes for CASSLGHHTGELFF.

This clonotype was seen a few times. V gene TRBV4-1 combines with J gene TRBJ1-5; 8 bases match TRBD1. CDR1 and CDR2 (germline): MGHRA, YSYEKL. The CDR3 has 15 residues. J gave up 7 bases and V 0 bases, and 5 bases lay outside the gene matches. This chain's CDR3 is CASSQEGQGGQPQHF. The CDR3 bases are TGCGCCAGCAGCCAAGAAGGACAGGGAGGGCAGCCCCAGCATTTT.

Comment on this clonotype: This may arise from a read error, as a much more abundant clone is one base away. J is TRBJ2-1 and V is TRBV15; D is unclear. V shed 4 bases and J shed 2 bases, with 9 bases lying between them. The length of the CDR3 is 14 residues. Germline CDR1 is LNHNV and CDR2 is YYDKDF (reference sequence). The CDR3 DNA follows: TGTGCCACCAGCAAGGTGGCGCCCTACAATGAGCAGTTCTTC. Its protein product is CATSKVAPYNEQFF. Variable domain in full (rest from reference TRBV15 and TRBJ2-1): DAMVIQNPRYQVTQFGKPVTLSCSQTLNHNVMYWYQQKSSQAPKLLFHYYDKDFNNEADTPDNFQSRRPNTSFCFLDIRSPGLGDTAMYLCATSKVAPYNEQFFGPGTRLTVL.

V is TRBV30 and J is TRBJ2-3; D not resolved. Germline V gives CDR1 GTSNPN, CDR2 SVGIG (reference sequence). Trimming shortened V by 1 base and J by 14 bases, and 13 bases separated the two germline ends. The CDR3 loop spans 11 amino acids. The CDR3 nucleotides read TGTGCCTGGAGTGCGGGTCACGTCCGGTATTTT. Protein: CAWSAGHVRYF.

This clonotype came up a few times. The chain carries TRBV4-1 and TRBJ1-2; D not resolved. The CDR3 has 13 residues. Germline V gene data show CDR1 as MGHRA and CDR2 as YSYEKL. V was cut by 1 base and J by 8 bases, with 11 bases left in between. The CDR3 loop is CASSQVGLAGYTF. DNA of the CDR3: TGCGCCAGCAGCCAAGTCGGTCTGGCCGGCTACACCTTC.

Only a few counts were recorded for this clonotype. The chain is built from TRBV7-9 and TRBJ2-1; 7 bases match TRBD2. CDR1 is SEHNR, CDR2 FQNEAQ, per germline (reference sequence). Trimming cost V 5 bases and J 5 bases; bases outside gene matches: 9. This CDR3 comprises 15 residues. For the CDR3, the DNA is TGTGCCAGCAGCCTATGGCGGGGGAGCGACAATGAGCAGTTCTTC. This gives the protein CASSLWRGSDNEQFF.

This clonotype occurred a few times. The rearrangement joins TRBV20-1 to TRBJ2-7; 7 bases match TRBD2. The ends lost 4 bases at V and 2 bases at J; junction bases unmatched: 11. This CDR3 contains 15 residues. In germline, CDR1 is DFQATT, CDR2 SNEGSKA (reference sequence). The CDR3 is CSAKDLAAGTYEQYF. In DNA, the CDR3 is TGCAGTGCTAAAGACCTAGCGGCTGGGACCTACGAGCAGTACTTC.

This clonotype was detected ten times or more. The V call is TRBV20-1, the J call TRBJ2-1; 14 nucleotides align to TRBD2. There are 16 residues in the CDR3. Germline values: CDR1 DFQATT, CDR2 SNEGSKA (reference sequence). Trimming removed 5 bases from V and 9 bases from J; junction bases left unmatched: 12. CDR3 region: CSALKTSGRAKVEQFF. The CDR3 DNA follows: TGCAGTGCTCTAAAGACTAGCGGGAGGGCGAAGGTTGAGCAGTTCTTC.

The CDR3 DNA is TGCAGTGCTAGAGCGGCCCTAGCGGGAGGAAAAAATGAGCAGTTCTTC. It translates to CSARAALAGGKNEQFF. The V gene is TRBV20-1, the J gene TRBJ2-1; 11 nucleotides line up with TRBD2. Germline CDR1 is DFQATT and CDR2 is SNEGSKA (reference sequence). The CDR3 has 16 amino acids. Losses at the gene ends were 1 base for V and 7 bases for J; bases not matched to a gene: 9.

This clonotype came up a few times. This chain connects TRBV2 to TRBJ2-7; no reliable D call. With 2 bases removed from V and 6 bases from J, the gap between germline ends came to 8 bases. CDR1 and CDR2 (germline): SNHLY, FYNNEI. This CDR3 is 12 amino acids long. CDR3 nucleotide sequence: TGTGCCAGCAGTGAAATGGCCTGCGAGCAGTACTTC. This gives the protein CASSEMACEQYF.

The chain is built from TRBV20-1 and TRBJ1-6; 8 positions match TRBD1. The germline gives CDR1 DFQATT, CDR2 SNEGSKA (reference sequence). The CDR3 spans 17 residues. V was pared by 2 bases and J by 6 bases, with 12 bases of the junction left unmatched. The CDR3 loop is CSARKSSGTGLNSPLHF. In DNA form, the CDR3 reads TGCAGTGCTAGAAAATCGAGCGGGACAGGCCTTAATTCACCCCTCCACTTT.

This clonotype appeared many times. The rearrangement joins TRBV6-1 to TRBJ1-5; maybe TRBD1 (6 bases). The length of the CDR3 is 15 residues. Per the germline V gene, CDR1 is MNHNS and CDR2 is SASEGT. Trimming stripped 1 base from V and 7 bases from J, with 14 bases between. Here the CDR3 DNA reads TGTGCCAGCAGTGAAGGGGCACAGGGCGGGCAGCCCCAGCATTTT. Its translation: CASSEGAQGGQPQHF.

The sample holds many counts of this clonotype. The V call is TRBV28, the J call TRBJ2-7, with a possible D match to TRBD1 (6 bases). Germline V gene sequence: CDR1 MDHEN, CDR2 SYDVKM. Deletions cut 6 bases from V and 7 bases from J, with 16 bases between. CDR3 length equals 13 residues. The CDR3 loop is CASRPTGVEEQYF. CDR3 nucleotides: TGTGCCAGCAGACCGACAGGAGTTGAGGAGCAGTACTTC.

V usage is TRBV29-1 and J usage is TRBJ2-3, with D possibly TRBD2 on 7 matching bases. The CDR3 spans 12 residues. Germline CDR1 is SQVTM and CDR2 is ANQGSEA. V lost 7 bases, J lost 5 bases, and 13 bases lay in between. The DNA for the CDR3 is TGCAGCGCAGGGGAGGGGGAAGATACGCAGTATTTT. It yields the protein CSAGEGEDTQYF.

This clonotype was counted many times. The gene calls are TRBV2 and TRBJ2-3; 7 bases align to TRBD2. CDR1 and CDR2 from the germline V gene are SNHLY and FYNNEI. Trimming took 1 base from V and 0 from J; bases not matched to a gene: 4. CDR3 length: 16 amino acids. CDR3 nucleotides: TGTGCCAGCAGTGAAGTGTCTAGCGGAAGCACAGATACGCAGTATTTT. Translated: CASSEVSSGSTDTQYF.

The chain carries TRBV11-1 and TRBJ1-4; no reliable D call. This CDR3 is built from 15 residues. V lost 5 bases and J lost 4, with 14 bases in between. The germline V gene has CDR1 SGHAT and CDR2 FQDESV (reference sequence). CDR3 bases: TGTGCCAGCAGCCCCAGTCCGGGCTTTAATGAAAAACTGTTTTTT. It encodes CASSPSPGFNEKLFF.

The rearrangement joins TRBV20-1 to TRBJ2-2; no clear D. Germline V gives CDR1 DFQATT, CDR2 SNEGSKA (reference sequence). The CDR3 covers 16 residues. Between the trimmed V and J ends, which lost 4 bases and 0 bases, there was a span of 15 bases. The CDR3: CSAIMVAKANTGELFF. The CDR3 DNA reads TGCAGTGCTATAATGGTGGCCAAGGCGAACACCGGGGAGCTGTTTTTT.

The chain recombines TRBV3-1 with TRBJ1-5; TRBD1 is a possible D gene (5 bases). V dropped 4 bases and J dropped 8 bases, with 15 bases sitting between them. Germline V gene sequence: CDR1 LGHDT, CDR2 YNNKEL (reference sequence). The CDR3 covers 14 residues. The CDR3 protein is CASSLRTGGEPQHF. The CDR3 nucleotides are TGTGCCAGCAGCCTCAGGACGGGAGGGGAGCCCCAGCATTTT.